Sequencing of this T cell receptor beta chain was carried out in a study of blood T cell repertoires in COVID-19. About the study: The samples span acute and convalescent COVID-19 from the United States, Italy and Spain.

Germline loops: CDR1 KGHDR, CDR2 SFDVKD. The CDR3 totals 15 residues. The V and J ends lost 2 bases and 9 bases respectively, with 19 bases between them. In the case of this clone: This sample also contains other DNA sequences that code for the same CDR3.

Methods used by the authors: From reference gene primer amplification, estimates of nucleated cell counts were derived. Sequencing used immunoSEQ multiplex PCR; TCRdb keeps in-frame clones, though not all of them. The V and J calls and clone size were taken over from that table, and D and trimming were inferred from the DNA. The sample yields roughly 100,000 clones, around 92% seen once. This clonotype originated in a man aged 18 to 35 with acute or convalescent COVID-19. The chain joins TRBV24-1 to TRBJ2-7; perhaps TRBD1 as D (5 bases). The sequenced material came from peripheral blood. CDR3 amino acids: CATSDSRQGSTRQYF. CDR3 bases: TGTGCCACCAGTGATTCACGCCAGGGCTCAACCCGGCAGTACTTC.